A selection of T cell receptor beta chains follows, all from one sample in a study of blood T cells in healthy people across ages. TCRdb redid the calling of the 5' RACE reads with MiXCR, one entry per CDR3 protein. The data hold roughly 680,000 distinct CDR3 sequences, with roughly 21% observed a single time. The sample was blood. The source of these receptors is a man in his sixties or seventies in good health. Each CDR3 is given with its conserved first and last residue. D genes are given only for firm matches. The listing skips clone size in some rows; elsewhere it reads once, few, many or a size class.

clone_size	v_call	d_call	j_call	cdr3_aa	cdr3_nt
NA	TRBV27	TRBD1	TRBJ1-5	CASSLYHQGAPAQPQHF	TGTGCCAGCAGTTTATATCACCAGGGGGCTCCAGCTCAGCCCCAGCATTTT
NA	TRBV5-5	TRBD2	TRBJ2-1	CASSLSGLAEYNEQFF	TGTGCCAGCAGCTTGTCGGGGCTAGCGGAGTACAATGAGCAGTTCTTC
few	TRBV29-1	NA	TRBJ2-5	CSTLWPQAQETQYF	TGCAGCACGCTCTGGCCACAAGCCCAAGAGACCCAGTACTTC
NA	TRBV27	TRBD2	TRBJ2-3	CASAYAGVGDTQYF	TGTGCCAGCGCGTACGCGGGAGTTGGAGATACGCAGTATTTT
few	TRBV5-5	NA	TRBJ2-7	CASSLLLAAIRGEQYF	TGTGCCAGCAGCTTGCTTCTAGCAGCCATAAGGGGGGAGCAGTACTTC
NA	TRBV20-1	TRBD2	TRBJ2-1	CSARGWTSGGGYNEQFF	TGCAGTGCTAGGGGGTGGACTAGCGGCGGGGGGTACAATGAGCAGTTCTTC
NA	TRBV7-2	TRBD1	TRBJ1-4	CASSPEGAGLFF	TGTGCCAGCAGCCCCGAGGGGGCGGGACTGTTTTTT
many	TRBV28	NA	TRBJ2-7	CASSSSPSYEQYF	TGTGCCAGCAGTTCCTCTCCCTCCTACGAGCAGTACTTC
many	TRBV24-1	TRBD1	TRBJ2-1	CATSKGQKDYNEQFF	TGTGCCACCAGTAAGGGACAGAAGGACTACAATGAGCAGTTCTTC
NA	TRBV29-1	NA	TRBJ1-2	CSVEEGVKDYYGYTF	TGCAGCGTTGAAGAAGGCGTAAAGGATTACTATGGCTACACCTTC
NA	TRBV20-1	NA	TRBJ2-5	CSERPRTETETQYF	TGCAGTGAAAGACCCCGGACGGAGACAGAGACCCAGTACTTC
few	TRBV20-1	TRBD2	TRBJ2-5	CSARHLYGLAGGQETQYF	TGCAGTGCTAGACATTTGTACGGGCTAGCGGGAGGACAAGAGACCCAGTACTTC
many	TRBV20-1	NA	TRBJ2-7	CSARDRRVSSNYEQYF	TGCAGTGCTAGAGACCGCAGGGTTTCGTCCAACTACGAGCAGTACTTC
few	TRBV24-1	TRBD2	TRBJ2-5	CATSDLGTKETQYF	TGTGCCACCAGTGATCTTGGGACTAAAGAGACCCAGTACTTC
few	TRBV7-2	TRBD1	TRBJ2-1	CASSLLRQGNEQFF	TGTGCCAGCAGCTTACTACGACAGGGGAATGAGCAGTTCTTC
NA	TRBV6-1	NA	TRBJ2-7	CASSEVPESYEQYF	TGTGCCAGCAGTGAAGTCCCGGAGTCCTACGAGCAGTACTTC
few	TRBV20-1	TRBD2	TRBJ2-1	CGAKTGTSNYNEQFF	TGCGGTGCTAAGACCGGGACTAGCAACTACAATGAGCAGTTCTTC
NA	TRBV29-1	NA	TRBJ1-5	CSVLQGKGQPQHF	TGCAGCGTTTTACAGGGAAAGGGTCAGCCCCAGCATTTT
NA	TRBV29-1	TRBD1	TRBJ2-5	CSTRQGWETQYF	TGCAGCACAAGACAGGGTTGGGAGACCCAGTACTTC
NA	TRBV12-3/TRBV12-4	NA	TRBJ2-1	CASSFLGRSATVHEQFF	TGTGCCAGCAGTTTTCTGGGGCGCAGTGCAACAGTGCATGAGCAGTTCTTC
few	TRBV29-1	NA	TRBJ1-4	CSVGAGAGEKLFF	TGCAGCGTTGGGGCCGGGGCCGGTGAAAAACTGTTTTTT
few	TRBV7-9	NA	TRBJ2-1	CASSAPRYNEQFF	TGTGCCAGCAGTGCTCCGAGATACAATGAGCAGTTCTTC
NA	TRBV9	NA	TRBJ2-1	CASSPLWQGSYNEQFF	TGTGCCAGCAGCCCCCTGTGGCAGGGCTCCTACAATGAGCAGTTCTTC
NA	TRBV6-1	NA	TRBJ2-7	CASSEAGTLVYEQYF	TGTGCCAGCAGTGAAGCAGGGACCTTAGTTTACGAGCAGTACTTC
NA	TRBV28	NA	TRBJ2-7	CASSAYPQAGSYEQYF	TGTGCCAGCAGTGCCTACCCCCAGGCAGGGTCCTACGAGCAGTACTTC
few	TRBV20-1	NA	TRBJ2-3	CSAYTSTDTQYF	TGCAGTGCCTACACTAGCACAGATACGCAGTATTTT
NA	TRBV7-2	NA	TRBJ2-7	CASSLGGLPYEQYF	TGTGCCAGCAGCTTAGGGGGATTGCCCTACGAGCAGTACTTC